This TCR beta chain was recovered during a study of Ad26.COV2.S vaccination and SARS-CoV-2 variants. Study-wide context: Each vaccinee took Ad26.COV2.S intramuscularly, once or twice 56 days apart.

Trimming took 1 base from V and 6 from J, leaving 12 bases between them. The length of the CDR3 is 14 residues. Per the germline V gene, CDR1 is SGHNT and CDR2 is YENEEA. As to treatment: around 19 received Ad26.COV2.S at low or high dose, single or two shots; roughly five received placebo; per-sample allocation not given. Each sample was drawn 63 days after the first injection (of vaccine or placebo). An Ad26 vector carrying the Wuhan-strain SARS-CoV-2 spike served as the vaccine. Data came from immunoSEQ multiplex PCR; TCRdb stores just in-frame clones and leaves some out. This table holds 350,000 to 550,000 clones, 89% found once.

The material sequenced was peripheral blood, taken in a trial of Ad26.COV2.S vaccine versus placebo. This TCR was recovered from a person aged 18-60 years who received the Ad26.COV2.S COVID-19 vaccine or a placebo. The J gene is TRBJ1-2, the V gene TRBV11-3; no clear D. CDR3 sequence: CASSLVNGGDGYTF. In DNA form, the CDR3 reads TGTGCCAGCAGCTTAGTTAACGGAGGCGATGGCTACACCTTC.